These T cell receptor beta chains were read from a single sample in a study of blood T cells in healthy people across ages. Each CDR3 protein is one row after TCRdb ran MiXCR on the 5' RACE reads. The table includes some 1,800,000 distinct CDR3 sequences, 39% detected once. Material: blood. The receptors originated from a human donor in good health. The CDR3 runs from the conserved cysteine through the conserved F or W. D genes are given only for firm matches. Clone size is stated in some rows and not others, as once, few, many or a class when expanded.

d_gene: TRBD1
j_gene: TRBJ2-1
v_gene: TRBV6-5
abundance: .
CDR3aa: CASRRDSDNEQFF
CDR3nt: TGTGCCAGCCGCCGGGACAGCGACAATGAGCAGTTCTTC

d_gene: TRBD2
j_gene: TRBJ2-3
v_gene: TRBV7-8
abundance: few
CDR3aa: CASSLLTSGADTQYF
CDR3nt: TGTGCCAGCAGCTTATTGACTAGCGGGGCGGATACGCAGTATTTT

d_gene: .
j_gene: TRBJ1-4
v_gene: TRBV12-3/TRBV12-4
abundance: once
CDR3aa: CASSPIPSGEKLFF
CDR3nt: TGTGCCAGCAGTCCGATACCCAGTGGGGAAAAACTGTTTTTT

d_gene: TRBD2
j_gene: TRBJ2-7
v_gene: TRBV20-1
abundance: .
CDR3aa: CSASSGTSGKYEQYF
CDR3nt: TGCAGTGCTAGTTCCGGGACTAGCGGGAAATACGAGCAGTACTTC

d_gene: .
j_gene: TRBJ1-6
v_gene: TRBV20-1
abundance: .
CDR3aa: CSAQGDYSYNSPLHF
CDR3nt: TGCAGTGCTCAAGGGGATTACTCCTATAATTCACCCCTCCACTTT

d_gene: .
j_gene: TRBJ2-6
v_gene: TRBV7-2
abundance: .
CDR3aa: CASSLNVGANVLTF
CDR3nt: TGTGCCAGCAGCCTCAATGTCGGGGCCAACGTCCTGACTTTC

d_gene: TRBD1
j_gene: TRBJ2-5
v_gene: TRBV29-1
abundance: many
CDR3aa: CSVDFVTGGETQYF
CDR3nt: TGCAGCGTTGATTTTGTAACAGGGGGAGAGACCCAGTACTTC

d_gene: .
j_gene: TRBJ2-1
v_gene: TRBV12-3/TRBV12-4
abundance: .
CDR3aa: CASSSDRGYLAGQNNEQFF
CDR3nt: TGTGCCAGCAGCTCAGACAGGGGCTACCTAGCGGGCCAAAACAATGAGCAGTTCTTC

d_gene: .
j_gene: TRBJ2-3
v_gene: TRBV15
abundance: .
CDR3aa: CATSRDRGRTGTDTQYF
CDR3nt: TGTGCCACCAGCAGAGATAGAGGGAGGACAGGCACAGATACGCAGTATTTT

d_gene: TRBD2
j_gene: TRBJ2-7
v_gene: TRBV5-1
abundance: once
CDR3aa: CASSLAGLAGDLIYEQYF
CDR3nt: TGCGCCAGCAGCTTGGCCGGGCTAGCGGGGGACCTAATCTACGAGCAGTACTTC

d_gene: .
j_gene: TRBJ1-2
v_gene: TRBV6-2/TRBV6-3
abundance: .
CDR3aa: CASSYTGSGVWGYTF
CDR3nt: TGTGCCAGCAGTTATACCGGTTCAGGAGTGTGGGGCTACACCTTC

d_gene: TRBD2
j_gene: TRBJ2-7
v_gene: TRBV28
abundance: few
CDR3aa: CASSERSGGFYEQYF
CDR3nt: TGTGCCAGCAGTGAACGTAGCGGGGGGTTCTACGAGCAGTACTTC

d_gene: TRBD1
j_gene: TRBJ1-1
v_gene: TRBV3-1
abundance: few
CDR3aa: CASSRGQGAEAFF
CDR3nt: TGTGCCAGCAGCCGAGGACAGGGGGCGGAAGCTTTCTTT

d_gene: TRBD1
j_gene: TRBJ2-5
v_gene: TRBV18
abundance: few
CDR3aa: CASSPGTGAETQYF
CDR3nt: TGTGCCAGCTCACCAGGGACAGGCGCAGAGACCCAGTACTTC

d_gene: .
j_gene: TRBJ2-7
v_gene: TRBV6-2/TRBV6-3
abundance: .
CDR3aa: CASRSDWSSYEQYF
CDR3nt: TGTGCCAGCAGGTCGGACTGGAGTTCCTACGAGCAGTACTTC

d_gene: .
j_gene: TRBJ1-6
v_gene: TRBV15
abundance: .
CDR3aa: CATSRQDDNSPLHF
CDR3nt: TGTGCCACCAGCAGACAGGATGATAATTCACCCCTCCACTTT

d_gene: .
j_gene: TRBJ2-1
v_gene: TRBV5-1
abundance: .
CDR3aa: CASSFRGAEYNEQFF
CDR3nt: TGCGCCAGCAGCTTCAGGGGCGCGGAGTACAATGAGCAGTTCTTC

d_gene: .
j_gene: TRBJ1-1
v_gene: TRBV4-3
abundance: .
CDR3aa: CASSQAPDTEAFF
CDR3nt: TGCGCCAGCAGCCAAGCCCCGGACACTGAAGCTTTCTTT

d_gene: .
j_gene: TRBJ1-2
v_gene: TRBV6-5
abundance: .
CDR3aa: CASSSRGLGMDGYTF
CDR3nt: TGTGCCAGCAGCTCCCGGGGCCTCGGTATGGATGGCTACACCTTC

d_gene: .
j_gene: TRBJ2-3
v_gene: TRBV27
abundance: .
CDR3aa: CASSLLENTDTQYF
CDR3nt: TGTGCCAGCAGTTTATTGGAGAATACAGATACGCAGTATTTT

d_gene: .
j_gene: TRBJ1-1
v_gene: TRBV12-3/TRBV12-4
abundance: few
CDR3aa: CASGWVGNTEAFF
CDR3nt: TGTGCCAGCGGTTGGGTAGGGAACACTGAAGCTTTCTTT

d_gene: .
j_gene: TRBJ2-1
v_gene: TRBV5-1
abundance: .
CDR3aa: CASSEQGGPYNEQFF
CDR3nt: TGCGCCAGCAGCGAACAGGGTGGCCCCTACAATGAGCAGTTCTTC

d_gene: TRBD2
j_gene: TRBJ2-3
v_gene: TRBV20-1
abundance: .
CDR3aa: CSARDEVAGGPDTQYF
CDR3nt: TGCAGTGCTAGAGATGAGGTAGCGGGGGGGCCAGATACGCAGTATTTT

d_gene: .
j_gene: TRBJ2-7
v_gene: TRBV6-1
abundance: .
CDR3aa: CASSQRGGRAYEQYF
CDR3nt: TGTGCCAGCAGTCAACGTGGCGGACGCGCCTACGAGCAGTACTTC

d_gene: TRBD2
j_gene: TRBJ2-7
v_gene: TRBV15
abundance: .
CDR3aa: CATSRASGAYEQYF
CDR3nt: TGTGCCACCAGCAGAGCTAGCGGGGCCTACGAGCAGTACTTC

d_gene: .
j_gene: TRBJ1-2
v_gene: TRBV7-9
abundance: .
CDR3aa: CASSLEIGVGYTF
CDR3nt: TGTGCCAGCAGCTTAGAGATCGGGGTTGGCTACACCTTC

d_gene: .
j_gene: TRBJ2-4
v_gene: TRBV6-6
abundance: .
CDR3aa: CASSLPTENIQYF
CDR3nt: TGTGCCAGCAGTCTCCCGACAGAAAACATTCAGTACTTC

d_gene: .
j_gene: TRBJ2-3
v_gene: TRBV2
abundance: .
CDR3aa: CAGSGEKTSTDTQYF
CDR3nt: TGTGCCGGCAGTGGGGAGAAGACCAGCACAGATACGCAGTATTTT

d_gene: .
j_gene: TRBJ1-1
v_gene: TRBV12-3/TRBV12-4
abundance: .
CDR3aa: CASSFEKQGPMNTEAFF
CDR3nt: TGTGCCAGCAGTTTCGAAAAGCAGGGCCCCATGAACACTGAAGCTTTCTTT

d_gene: TRBD1
j_gene: TRBJ2-7
v_gene: TRBV7-2
abundance: .
CDR3aa: CASRSGGASGYEQYF
CDR3nt: TGTGCCAGCAGGTCAGGGGGCGCCTCCGGATACGAGCAGTACTTC

d_gene: .
j_gene: TRBJ2-2
v_gene: TRBV20-1
abundance: few
CDR3aa: CSAREFPVDTGELFF
CDR3nt: TGCAGTGCTAGAGAATTCCCGGTGGACACCGGGGAGCTGTTTTTT

d_gene: .
j_gene: TRBJ2-7
v_gene: TRBV7-2
abundance: .
CDR3aa: CASSPRGLAVTYEQYF
CDR3nt: TGTGCCAGCAGCCCCAGGGGTTTGGCGGTAACCTACGAGCAGTACTTC

d_gene: TRBD1
j_gene: TRBJ1-2
v_gene: TRBV9
abundance: .
CDR3aa: CASSASGTGEGYTF
CDR3nt: TGTGCCAGCAGCGCCTCCGGGACAGGGGAAGGCTACACCTTC

d_gene: .
j_gene: TRBJ1-4
v_gene: TRBV6-2/TRBV6-3
abundance: few
CDR3aa: CASSYVAVTEKLFF
CDR3nt: TGTGCCAGCAGTTACGTGGCAGTCACTGAAAAACTGTTTTTT

d_gene: .
j_gene: TRBJ2-7
v_gene: TRBV20-1
abundance: .
CDR3aa: CSARGTSWDEQYF
CDR3nt: TGCAGTGCTAGAGGGACCAGCTGGGACGAGCAGTACTTC

d_gene: .
j_gene: TRBJ2-4
v_gene: TRBV9
abundance: .
CDR3aa: CASNQSGTLDIQYF
CDR3nt: TGTGCCAGCAACCAATCAGGGACTTTGGACATTCAGTACTTC

d_gene: TRBD1
j_gene: TRBJ2-5
v_gene: TRBV29-1
abundance: .
CDR3aa: CSVARGQVQETQYF
CDR3nt: TGCAGCGTCGCCCGGGGACAGGTCCAAGAGACCCAGTACTTC

d_gene: TRBD1
j_gene: TRBJ1-1
v_gene: TRBV5-1
abundance: .
CDR3aa: CASSLIEGAVGGDTEAFF
CDR3nt: TGCGCCAGCAGCTTGATAGAGGGGGCGGTAGGAGGGGACACTGAAGCTTTCTTT

d_gene: .
j_gene: TRBJ2-7
v_gene: TRBV5-6
abundance: .
CDR3aa: CASSLAFSAMSSYEQYF
CDR3nt: TGTGCCAGCAGCTTGGCTTTTAGCGCGATGAGCTCCTACGAGCAGTACTTC

d_gene: .
j_gene: TRBJ2-3
v_gene: TRBV12-3/TRBV12-4
abundance: .
CDR3aa: CASNNGGTDTQYF
CDR3nt: TGTGCCAGTAACAACGGGGGCACAGATACGCAGTATTTT

d_gene: .
j_gene: TRBJ2-1
v_gene: TRBV12-3/TRBV12-4
abundance: .
CDR3aa: CASSLRNRNEQFF
CDR3nt: TGTGCCAGCAGTTTACGGAACCGGAATGAGCAGTTCTTC

d_gene: .
j_gene: TRBJ2-5
v_gene: TRBV20-1
abundance: .
CDR3aa: CSARDHGFQETQYF
CDR3nt: TGCAGTGCTAGAGATCACGGATTCCAAGAGACCCAGTACTTC

d_gene: .
j_gene: TRBJ2-5
v_gene: TRBV6-6
abundance: .
CDR3aa: CASSPTRGTETQYF
CDR3nt: TGTGCCAGCAGTCCCACTAGGGGGACTGAGACCCAGTACTTC

d_gene: TRBD1
j_gene: TRBJ2-7
v_gene: TRBV20-1
abundance: .
CDR3aa: CSARTGSAYEQYF
CDR3nt: TGCAGTGCCAGGACAGGATCAGCCTACGAGCAGTACTTC

d_gene: .
j_gene: TRBJ2-3
v_gene: TRBV5-1
abundance: .
CDR3aa: CASSSAGQISDTQYF
CDR3nt: TGCGCCAGCAGTTCCGCGGGACAGATTTCAGATACGCAGTATTTT

d_gene: .
j_gene: TRBJ1-2
v_gene: TRBV7-9
abundance: few
CDR3aa: CASSYHGTGDGYTF
CDR3nt: TGTGCCAGCAGCTACCACGGGACGGGGGATGGCTACACCTTC

d_gene: .
j_gene: TRBJ2-2
v_gene: TRBV20-1
abundance: .
CDR3aa: CSAREGFSNGELFF
CDR3nt: TGCAGTGCTAGAGAGGGATTTAGTAATGGGGAGCTGTTTTTT

d_gene: .
j_gene: TRBJ2-7
v_gene: TRBV4-1
abundance: .
CDR3aa: CASSQDQGNYYEQYF
CDR3nt: TGCGCCAGCAGCCAAGATCAGGGGAATTATTACGAGCAGTACTTC

d_gene: TRBD2
j_gene: TRBJ2-5
v_gene: TRBV4-3
abundance: few
CDR3aa: CASSQRGLAGGETQYF
CDR3nt: TGCGCCAGCAGCCAGAGGGGACTAGCGGGGGGGGAGACCCAGTACTTC

d_gene: .
j_gene: TRBJ1-2
v_gene: TRBV6-8
abundance: .
CDR3aa: CASNSQGSNYGYTF
CDR3nt: TGTGCCAGCAATTCACAGGGATCTAACTATGGCTACACCTTC

d_gene: .
j_gene: TRBJ2-1
v_gene: TRBV11-2
abundance: .
CDR3aa: CASSLSSDSVYNEQFF
CDR3nt: TGTGCCAGCAGCTTAAGTTCGGACAGCGTTTACAATGAGCAGTTCTTC

d_gene: .
j_gene: TRBJ1-4
v_gene: TRBV7-3
abundance: .
CDR3aa: CASSPRVQGREKLFF
CDR3nt: TGTGCCAGCAGCCCAAGGGTCCAGGGGAGAGAAAAACTGTTTTTT

d_gene: .
j_gene: TRBJ2-3
v_gene: TRBV7-2
abundance: .
CDR3aa: CVSSLDAAGTTDTQYF
CDR3nt: TGTGTCAGCAGCTTAGACGCAGCGGGCACCACAGATACGCAGTATTTT

d_gene: TRBD1
j_gene: TRBJ1-6
v_gene: TRBV19
abundance: .
CDR3aa: CASSLTGQEGYNSPLHF
CDR3nt: TGTGCCAGTAGTCTGACGGGACAGGAGGGGTATAATTCACCCCTCCACTTT